The 25 T cell receptor beta chains listed next were all sequenced from one sample in a study of shared clonotypes between healthy human individuals. TCRdb's table, derived via immunoSEQ multiplex PCR, lists solely in-frame clones and lacks some. The sample gives about 980,000 clones, approximately 76% of which show up once; around 1.5% is in the top ten. Sequencing was performed on memory CD4+ T cells sorted from blood. Subset noted: CD45RA-negative fraction. All receptors derive from a young man in good health.

The chain has TRBV7-3 and TRBJ1-5; D may be TRBD1 (6 bases). The CDR3 has 18 residues. In germline, CDR1 is SGHTA, CDR2 FQGTGA. V gave up 1 base and J gave up 1 base, with 17 bases separating them. The CDR3 protein is CASSLKSILQGSNQPQHF. The DNA for the CDR3 is TGTGCCAGCAGCTTAAAGTCTATCCTGCAGGGGAGCAATCAGCCCCAGCATTTT.

This clone was picked up one time. The V gene is TRBV5-1, the J gene TRBJ1-1, with D perhaps TRBD1 (6 bases). Deletions cut 3 bases from V and 2 bases from J, with 17 bases between. This CDR3 contains 16 residues. Germline V gene lookup returns CDR1 SGHRS and CDR2 YFSETQ. CDR3 DNA: TGCGCCAGCAGCTCAGCCTCCGGGACAAAAAACACTGAAGCTTTCTTT. This encodes CASSSASGTKNTEAFF.

This rearrangement joins TRBV28 to TRBJ1-6, with D maybe TRBD1 (5 bases). Germline loops: CDR1 MDHEN, CDR2 SYDVKM. The CDR3 contains 12 residues. V was pared by 10 bases and J by 8 bases, with 12 bases between. DNA of the CDR3: TGTGCCACTGGCCAGGGAGATTCACCCCTCCACTTT. Translated: CATGQGDSPLHF.

The chain has TRBV29-1 and TRBJ2-3; D perhaps matches TRBD1 (5 bases). CDR1 and CDR2 from the germline V gene are SQVTM and ANQGSEA. The CDR3 spans 12 residues. V was pared by 7 bases and J by 5 bases, with 13 bases between. CDR3 DNA: TGCAGCGGAGTAGGGGCCAAAGATACGCAGTATTTT. Its translation is CSGVGAKDTQYF.

The chain combines TRBV29-1 with TRBJ1-5, with TRBD1 matching 10 bases. The CDR3 loop spans 15 amino acids. Germline CDR1 reads SQVTM; CDR2 reads ANQGSEA. V dropped 4 bases and J dropped 4; count of bases not matched to a gene: 7. CDR3 amino acids: CSVVLRDRGNQPQHF. The CDR3 DNA follows: TGCAGCGTTGTCCTCCGGGACAGGGGAAATCAGCCCCAGCATTTT.

The chain employs TRBV5-1 and TRBJ1-2; 8 bases map to TRBD1. Unmatched junction bases numbered 7, after V lost 8 bases and J lost 7 bases. The CDR3 sequence is 12 residues long. CDR1 and CDR2 from the germline V gene are SGHRS and YFSETQ. The CDR3 sequence is CASGTGVFGYTF. As DNA, the CDR3 is TGCGCCAGTGGGACAGGAGTCTTTGGCTACACCTTC. Filled out from reference TRBV5-1 and TRBJ1-2, the complete variable domain reads KAGVTQTPRYLIKTRGQQVTLSCSPISGHRSVSWYQQTPGQGLQFLFEYFSETQRNKGNFPGRFSGRQFSNSRSEMNVSTLELGDSALYLCASGTGVFGYTFGSGTRLTVV.

The chain carries TRBV6-1 and TRBJ2-7, with D maybe TRBD1 (5 bases). The ends were cut back, 7 bases at V and 0 bases at J, with 10 bases in the middle. CDR1 is MNHNS and CDR2 is SASEGT in the germline V gene. This CDR3 is built from 13 residues. This CDR3 is CASTRVSSYEQYF. The CDR3 nucleotides read TGTGCCAGCACCAGGGTGAGCTCCTACGAGCAGTACTTC.

This clone was observed a few times. The chain combines TRBV10-2 with TRBJ2-1; 9 positions agree with TRBD2. Germline V gene data show CDR1 as WSHSY and CDR2 as SAAADI. The junction had 6 bases not matched to a gene; V was cut back by 0 bases and J by 6 bases. This CDR3 is built from 16 residues. The CDR3 sequence is CASSESRLAGSNEQFF. The CDR3 bases are TGCGCCAGCAGTGAGTCGAGGCTAGCGGGAAGCAATGAGCAGTTCTTC.

The chain joins TRBV2 to TRBJ2-7, with D perhaps TRBD1 or TRBD2 (7 bases each). This CDR3 is built from 13 residues. The V end was cut by 3 bases, the J end by 6 bases, with 12 bases between. Germline CDR1 SNHLY, CDR2 FYNNEI. CDR3 bases: TGTGCCAGCAGTGAGCTCAGGGGGGGCGAGCAGTACTTC. It encodes CASSELRGGEQYF.

The chain has TRBV30 and TRBJ2-7; D gene ambiguous. CDR1 and CDR2 from the germline V gene are GTSNPN and SVGIG (reference sequence). V lost 3 bases and J 4 bases, leaving 13 bases between the germline ends. CDR3 length: 13 residues. CDR3 nucleotide sequence: TGTGCCTGGAGGACCAAGGGCTTATACGAGCAGTACTTC. Encoded protein: CAWRTKGLYEQYF.

J is TRBJ1-2 and V is TRBV30; D is unclear. Trimming took 0 bases from V and 10 from J, leaving 9 bases between them. In germline, CDR1 is GTSNPN, CDR2 SVGIG (reference sequence). The CDR3 consists of 11 residues. For the CDR3, the DNA is TGTGCCTGGAGTGTACACGAGGTCTACACCTTC. Its translation: CAWSVHEVYTF.

The V call is TRBV4-1, the J call TRBJ1-1, with a tentative D call TRBD1 (6 bases). Germline-derived CDR1 and CDR2 are MGHRA and YSYEKL. The CDR3 runs 15 residues. Trimming took off 4 bases at V and 0 bases at J, with 12 bases between the two ends. The CDR3 is CASSPQGYLNTEAFF. DNA of the CDR3: TGCGCCAGCAGCCCCCAGGGGTATTTGAACACTGAAGCTTTCTTT.

The chain links TRBV6-5 to TRBJ2-1; possible D gene TRBD2, 7 bases. This CDR3 has 15 residues. V was shortened by 5 bases and J by 4 bases, with 15 bases between the two germline ends. The V gene's germline CDR1 is MNHEY and CDR2 SVGAGI. As DNA, the CDR3 is TGTGCCAGCAGTCCCGAGGGGGGGACTTACAATGAGCAGTTCTTC. As protein: CASSPEGGTYNEQFF.

The chain carries TRBV29-1 and TRBJ2-3, with D perhaps matching TRBD1 (8 bases). Germline lookup yields CDR1 SQVTM and CDR2 ANQGSEA. V was shortened by 7 bases and J by 3 bases, with 14 bases between the two germline ends. CDR3 length: 13 amino acids. The CDR3 bases are TGCAGCGCCATACAGGGGGGGACAGATACGCAGTATTTT. Translation gives CSAIQGGTDTQYF.

V and J are TRBV5-6 and TRBJ2-5; TRBD1 matches at 7 bases. J was trimmed by 2 bases and V by 2 bases; bases with no gene match: 3. Germline V gives CDR1 SGHDT, CDR2 YYEEEE. The CDR3 is 14 amino acids. This chain's CDR3 is CASSFPGQQETQYF. CDR3 nucleotide sequence: TGTGCCAGCAGCTTTCCGGGACAGCAAGAGACCCAGTACTTC.

This clone appeared once. The chain couples TRBV18 to TRBJ2-6; unclear D gene. The V gene's germline CDR1 is KGHSH and CDR2 LQKENI. The ends were cut back, 3 bases at V and 4 bases at J, with 7 bases in the middle. The CDR3 runs 14 residues. Here the CDR3 reads CASSPPEGANVLTF. CDR3 coding DNA: TGTGCCAGCTCACCTCCCGAGGGGGCCAACGTCCTGACTTTC.

The rearrangement links TRBV18 to TRBJ2-2, with D unclear. Germline CDR1 and CDR2: KGHSH and LQKENI. The V and J ends lost 2 bases and 1 base respectively, with 2 bases between them. The CDR3 has 13 amino acids. This CDR3 is CASSPKNTGELFF. CDR3 nucleotides: TGTGCCAGCTCACCAAAGAACACCGGGGAGCTGTTTTTT.

This chain links TRBV5-1 with TRBJ2-5; D perhaps matches TRBD2 (7 bases). This CDR3 comprises 15 residues. The V and J ends lost 7 bases and 5 bases respectively, with 21 bases between them. CDR1 is SGHRS, CDR2 YFSETQ, per germline. The CDR3 here is CASGGAGPLSETQYF. CDR3 coding DNA: TGCGCCAGCGGGGGGGCGGGTCCCCTCTCGGAGACCCAGTACTTC.

This chain links TRBV6-6 with TRBJ2-2; the match to TRBD1 covers 9 bases. V gave up 5 bases and J gave up 5 bases; unmatched junction bases: 6. Germline V gene lookup returns CDR1 MNHNY and CDR2 SVGAGI (reference sequence). This CDR3 is built from 15 residues. This CDR3 reads CASSIRTGETGELFF. The CDR3 bases are TGTGCCAGCAGTATACGGACAGGGGAAACCGGGGAGCTGTTTTTT.

V gene TRBV27 combines with J gene TRBJ1-4, with D perhaps matching TRBD1 (5 bases). V was cut by 6 bases and J by 4 bases, with 18 bases left in between. Germline V gene lookup returns CDR1 MNHEY and CDR2 SMNVEV (reference sequence). This CDR3 is 16 amino acids long. The CDR3 sequence: CASRPGGGSVNEKLFF. The CDR3 region has the DNA TGTGCCAGCAGGCCGGGGGGTGGGTCCGTTAATGAAAAACTGTTTTTT.

The rearrangement uses TRBV30 and TRBJ2-5; TRBD2 matches at 12 bases. The CDR3 length is 16 residues. Germline V gives CDR1 GTSNPN, CDR2 SVGIG (reference sequence). Trimming took 2 bases from V and 1 from J; bases not matched to a gene: 5. The CDR3 DNA reads TGTGCCTGGAGTCCTGGACTAGCGGGGACCCAAGAGACCCAGTACTTC. It translates to CAWSPGLAGTQETQYF.

This sequence joins TRBV10-3 and TRBJ1-1; tentatively, D is TRBD1 (5 bases). The V end lost 7 bases, the J end lost 0 bases, and 9 bases lay between the germline ends. Germline lookup yields CDR1 ENHRY and CDR2 SYGVKD. CDR3 length equals 13 residues. In DNA, the CDR3 is TGTGCCATCACCTTGGGACTGAACACTGAAGCTTTCTTT. Translating gives CAITLGLNTEAFF.

The rearrangement uses TRBV7-9 and TRBJ1-2, with D possibly TRBD1 on 6 matching bases. CDR1 and CDR2 from the germline V gene are SEHNR and FQNEAQ (reference sequence). The CDR3 is 15 amino acids. V was pared by 1 base and J by 5 bases, with 14 bases between. CDR3 DNA: TGTGCCAGCAGCTTAGATGTGGGGGCTTGGTATGGCTACACCTTC. Translation: CASSLDVGAWYGYTF.

V usage is TRBV25-1 and J usage is TRBJ2-5; 12 bases are shared with TRBD1. The V and J ends lost 4 bases and 7 bases, in that order; junction bases with no gene match: 7. CDR1 MGHDK and CDR2 SYGVNS come from the germline V gene. The CDR3 sequence is 15 residues long. The CDR3 is CASSGRDRGLGTQYF. The CDR3 nucleotides are TGTGCCAGCAGTGGCCGGGACAGGGGGCTCGGGACCCAGTACTTC.

J is TRBJ2-1 and V is TRBV7-9; D possibly uses TRBD1 or TRBD2 (5 bases each). The V end was cut by 4 bases, the J end by 9 bases, with 16 bases between. CDR1 and CDR2 from the germline V gene are SEHNR and FQNEAQ (reference sequence). The CDR3 length is 14 residues. The CDR3, as DNA: TGTGCCAGCAGCTCAGGTGGGGGTAGTATTGAGCAGTTCTTC. Protein: CASSSGGGSIEQFF. The whole variable domain, remainder taken from reference TRBV7-9 and TRBJ2-1, is DTGVSQNPRHKITKRGQNVTFRCDPISEHNRLYWYRQTLGQGPEFLTYFQNEAQLEKSRLLSDRFSAERPKGSFSTLEIQRTEQGDSAMYLCASSSGGGSIEQFFGPGTRLTVL.